This TCR beta chain came from a study of T cells in women clearing cervical HPV infection. Study as a whole: For cases, blood was sampled a median around 150 days after lesion detection, interquartile range roughly 80 to 220 days. Study conclusions and caveats: CIN3+ cases had significantly higher TCR repertoire richness than controls, but evenness did not differ. Unknown T-cell numbers per sample may underlie the richness differences.

Using immunoSEQ multiplex PCR, the repertoire was profiled, and TCRdb retains in-frame clones only, with some absent. The sample data list 42,000 or so clones. This CDR3 is 14 amino acids long. The germline V gene encodes CDR1 MGHDK and CDR2 SYGVNS. Worth noting for this clone: Antigen specificity is unknown. Coverage ceases 3 residues before the CDR3 finishes, and the germline J gene fills in the end.

The source material was blood buffy coat. V gene TRBV25-1 combines with J gene TRBJ1-2, with D hard to call. The sequence derives from a woman between 18 and 70 years old with a cervical HPV16 infection that either progressed to CIN3+ or cleared (not recorded which). The CDR3 DNA, read in part, is TGTGCCAGCACTAGAAACCGGGTAGCCCAATGG. Protein product: CASTRNRVAQW. The whole CDR3 reads CASTRNRVAQWYTF.